The 25 T cell receptor beta chains reported below all come from one sample, sequenced in a study of blood T cells in healthy people across ages. It was with a sample-barcoded 5' primer and a J-beta primer mix that a second PCR of roughly 6 to 11 cycles was run. TCRdb ran MiXCR on the 5' RACE reads and lists one entry per CDR3 protein. The sample yields about a million distinct CDR3 sequences, roughly two fifths seen once. Sequencing was performed on blood. Every receptor here comes from a man younger than 35 in good health.

This clonotype was seen a handful of times. The chain carries TRBV20-1 and TRBJ2-1, with D possibly being TRBD2 (5 bases). Germline CDR1 reads DFQATT; CDR2 reads SNEGSKA (reference sequence). This CDR3 comprises 13 residues. V dropped 5 bases and J dropped 0 bases, with 8 bases sitting between them. In DNA form, the CDR3 reads TGCAGTGCTCTGGGGAGCTCCTACAATGAGCAGTTCTTC. It translates to CSALGSSYNEQFF.

This clonotype turned up a few times. The chain couples TRBV7-9 to TRBJ1-2; D gene uncertain. Trimming took 3 bases from V and 5 from J, leaving 16 bases between them. Germline V gene lookup returns CDR1 SEHNR and CDR2 FQNEAQ (reference sequence). The CDR3 contains 15 residues. The CDR3 spells CASSFRGELGYGYTF. In DNA, the CDR3 is TGTGCCAGCAGCTTTCGGGGAGAGCTTGGGTATGGCTACACCTTC.

J is TRBJ2-1 and V is TRBV2; 7 bases match TRBD1. Per the germline V gene, CDR1 is SNHLY and CDR2 is FYNNEI. This CDR3 spans 14 amino acids. The J segment lost 10 bases and the V segment lost 8 bases, leaving 14 bases of the junction unmatched. In DNA form, the CDR3 reads TGTGCCAGCGGCCTCCGGGACAGCCGGGGAGAGCAGTTCTTC. Amino acids: CASGLRDSRGEQFF. The variable domain in full, completed from reference TRBV2 and TRBJ2-1, reads EPEVTQTPSHQVTQMGQEVILRCVPISNHLYFYWYRQILGQKVEFLVSFYNNEISEKSEIFDDQFSVERPDGSNFTLKIRSTKLEDSAMYFCASGLRDSRGEQFFGPGTRLTVL.

This clonotype occurred a few times. This chain links TRBV7-9 with TRBJ2-5; TRBD2 matches at 7 bases. With 5 bases clipped from V and 4 bases from J, the junction kept 7 bases outside the gene matches. CDR1 is SEHNR and CDR2 is FQNEAQ in the germline V gene (reference sequence). This CDR3 region has 14 residues. Written as DNA, the CDR3 is TGTGCCAGCAGCCCCCTACTAGCGCTAGAGACCCAGTACTTC. Protein sequence: CASSPLLALETQYF.

The V call is TRBV30, the J call TRBJ2-5; 7 positions match TRBD1. The last part of the DNA fits TRBJ2-7 better; the J call may be wrong. CDR1 is GTSNPN and CDR2 is SVGIG in the germline V gene (reference sequence). The length of the CDR3 is 16 residues. The CDR3 coding sequence is TGTGCCTGGAGTGTAAATAGGGACAGCGGAGTCTACGAGCAGTACTTC. It is translated as CAWSVNRDSGVYEQYF.

The rearrangement uses TRBV4-1 and TRBJ2-3; D is perhaps TRBD2 (6 bases). Trimming left V 0 bases short and J 4 bases short, with 17 bases between. The germline V gene has CDR1 MGHRA and CDR2 YSYEKL. The CDR3 runs 17 residues. The CDR3 sequence: CASSQDLGAGGADTQYF. The CDR3 DNA follows: TGCGCCAGCAGCCAAGATCTCGGGGCCGGCGGGGCAGATACGCAGTATTTT.

As concerns this clonotype: At one end the junction does not follow the germline gene, possibly because of a read error. V usage is TRBV20-1 and J usage is TRBJ2-3; 7 positions match TRBD2. This CDR3 contains 16 residues. CDR1 and CDR2 from the germline V gene are DFQATT and SNEGSKA (reference sequence). DNA of the CDR3: TGCAGTGCTAGAGGGTTCGGCGGGGGTAGCACAGATGCGCAGTATTTT. Residues: CSARGFGGGSTDAQYF.

This sequence joins TRBV9 and TRBJ2-2; D not resolved. Trimming took off 3 bases at V and 5 bases at J, with 11 bases between the two ends. The germline V gene encodes CDR1 SGDLS and CDR2 YYNGEE. The CDR3 sequence is 14 residues long. The CDR3 is CASSDRPVTGELFF. CDR3 nucleotide sequence: TGTGCCAGCAGCGATAGACCGGTTACCGGGGAGCTGTTTTTT.

Note on this clonotype: Here the CDR3 omits its conserved ending phenylalanine or tryptophan, so a read error is the likely source. The chain joins TRBV9 to TRBJ2-1, with 10 bases fitting TRBD2. The assigned J gene may be wrong: the sequence end matches TRBJ2-7 better. Per germline, CDR1 SGDLS and CDR2 YYNGEE. This CDR3 has 17 residues. CDR3 nucleotides: TGTGCCAGCAGCGTAGAGGCTAGCGGGGGTTCACCCTACGAGCAGTACATC. As protein: CASSVEASGGSPYEQYI.

The chain joins TRBV20-1 to TRBJ2-5; D gene ambiguous. Germline V lookup: CDR1 DFQATT, CDR2 SNEGSKA (reference sequence). The CDR3 is 10 amino acids. The V end was cut by 6 bases, the J end by 2 bases, with 4 bases between. CDR3 sequence reads: CSAEQETQYF. CDR3 coding DNA: TGCAGTGCAGAGCAAGAGACCCAGTACTTC.

The rearrangement links TRBV6-5 to TRBJ1-4, with a weak D call TRBD1 (6 bases). This CDR3 spans 15 amino acids. V shed 5 bases and J shed 8 bases, with 18 bases lying between them. Germline CDR1 and CDR2: MNHEY and SVGAGI. Here the CDR3 DNA reads TGTGCCAGCAGTCTCACAGGGAGCTTTGAGGAAAAACTGTTTTTT. Translation gives CASSLTGSFEEKLFF.

The sample holds a few counts of this clonotype. V is TRBV5-1 and J is TRBJ2-1, with 9 bases identical to TRBD1. The end of the DNA is better explained by TRBJ2-7, so the J call may be wrong. The CDR3 length is 15 residues. The germline V gene encodes CDR1 SGHRS and CDR2 YFSETQ. Here the CDR3 DNA reads TGCGCCAGCAGCCAGGGACAGGGTGGCTACAATGAGCAGTACTTC. It is translated as CASSQGQGGYNEQYF.

The gene calls are TRBV6-6 and TRBJ1-1; D gene uncertain. Germline CDR1 MNHNY, CDR2 SVGAGI (reference sequence). V gave up 3 bases and J gave up 0 bases, with 14 bases separating them. The length of the CDR3 is 16 residues. As DNA, the CDR3 is TGTGCCAGCAGTTATTCCGTAAAGCTTATGAACACTGAAGCTTTCTTT. Protein sequence: CASSYSVKLMNTEAFF.

The chain links TRBV9 to TRBJ1-1, with TRBD1 as a possible D gene (6 bases). The CDR3 spans 17 residues. Germline lookup yields CDR1 SGDLS and CDR2 YYNGEE. Trimming stripped 3 bases from V and 0 bases from J, with 18 bases between. CDR3 sequence: CASSAKPETGMNTEAFF. For the CDR3, the DNA is TGTGCCAGCAGCGCCAAACCTGAGACAGGCATGAACACTGAAGCTTTCTTT.

The chain employs TRBV2 and TRBJ1-1, with unresolved D. The CDR3 consists of 12 residues. The ends were cut back, 6 bases at V and 8 bases at J, with 13 bases in the middle. Germline CDR1 is SNHLY and CDR2 is FYNNEI. The CDR3 sequence: CASSPDTLEAFF. The CDR3 coding sequence is TGTGCCAGCAGCCCCGACACGCTGGAAGCTTTCTTT.

This chain joins TRBV12-3 or TRBV12-4 and TRBJ2-5; no clear D gene. This CDR3 is 14 amino acids long. The V end lost 7 bases, the J end lost 11 bases, and 23 bases lay between the germline ends. The CDR3 protein is CASTPRATGDEQYF. The CDR3 coding sequence is TGTGCCAGCACCCCAAGGGCAACTGGGGATGAGCAGTACTTC.

The count of this clonotype is one. Relative to the germline gene, one junction end is altered; a read error may explain this. The genes are TRBV12-3 or TRBV12-4 and TRBJ2-3; 10 bases line up with TRBD1. This CDR3 has 14 residues. CDR3 amino acids: CASQDRGGADTEYF. The CDR3 bases are TGTGCTTCACAGGACAGGGGGGGCGCAGATACGGAGTATTTT.

About this clonotype: A junction end diverges from the germline sequence, so it may reflect a read error. The chain combines TRBV6-1 with TRBJ1-5; TRBD1 aligns across 7 bases. CDR3 length equals 14 residues. Germline V CDR1 and CDR2: MNHNS, SASEGT. The chain's CDR3 is CASRVPGGNRPQHF. CDR3 bases: TGTGCCAGCAGAGTACCAGGGGGGAATCGGCCCCAGCATTTT.

V and J are TRBV5-6 and TRBJ2-3, with D unclear. The germline V and J ends were trimmed by 1 base and 3 bases, with 12 bases remaining between them. This CDR3 spans 15 amino acids. Germline V gene sequence: CDR1 SGHDT, CDR2 YYEEEE. In DNA form, the CDR3 reads TGTGCCAGCAGCTTGCTACAGACGACGACAGATACGCAGTATTTT. It specifies CASSLLQTTTDTQYF.

This clonotype was counted only a few times. The chain carries TRBV6-6 and TRBJ2-7; D is perhaps TRBD1 (6 bases). V lost 9 bases and J lost 2, with 17 bases in between. The V gene's germline CDR1 is MNHNY and CDR2 SVGAGI (reference sequence). This CDR3 region has 14 residues. The CDR3 DNA follows: TGTGCCAGATTAACCCGACAGGCCACCTACGAGCAGTACTTC. Translating gives CARLTRQATYEQYF.

This clonotype was found a few times. J is TRBJ1-6 and V is TRBV20-1; D perhaps matches TRBD1 (6 bases). CDR1 is DFQATT, CDR2 SNEGSKA, per germline (reference sequence). Deletions cut 0 bases from V and 7 bases from J, with 13 bases between. The CDR3 consists of 15 residues. The CDR3 DNA is TGCAGTGCTAGAGAAGACAGGAGGTTGAATTCACCCCTCCACTTT. Its translation: CSAREDRRLNSPLHF.

V gene TRBV27 combines with J gene TRBJ1-1; TRBD1 is a possible D gene (5 bases). Trimming pared 5 bases from V and 0 bases from J, leaving 10 bases between. CDR3 length: 14 amino acids. CDR1 is MNHEY and CDR2 is SMNVEV in the germline V gene (reference sequence). This chain's CDR3 is CASSAGGVNTEAFF. In DNA, the CDR3 is TGTGCCAGCAGTGCAGGAGGGGTGAACACTGAAGCTTTCTTT.

This clonotype was seen only a few times. The chain carries TRBV5-1 and TRBJ2-1; D is ambiguous. The J call may be in error: the DNA end matches TRBJ2-7 better. The length of the CDR3 is 14 residues. Germline CDR1 reads SGHRS; CDR2 reads YFSETQ. CDR3: CASSLAELYNEQYF. CDR3 nucleotides: TGCGCCAGCAGCTTGGCTGAGCTCTACAATGAGCAGTACTTC.

The chain's CDR3 is CASRTERWEQYF. CDR3 bases: TGTGCCAGCAGGACAGAACGGTGGGAGCAGTACTTC. This rearrangement joins TRBV6-1 to TRBJ2-7, with a tentative D call TRBD1 (5 bases). The germline V and J ends were trimmed by 6 bases and 7 bases, with 13 bases remaining between them. Germline lookup yields CDR1 MNHNS and CDR2 SASEGT. The CDR3 covers 12 residues.

This clonotype has more than one count but fewer than ten. This rearrangement joins TRBV4-2 to TRBJ1-2; no clear D. The CDR3 runs 15 residues. The V end was cut by 4 bases, the J end by 8 bases, with 20 bases between. Germline CDR1 LGHNA, CDR2 YNFKEQ. The CDR3 DNA reads TGTGCCAGCAGCCGTTCCGCCTCGGGGTCTTTGGGCTACACCTTC. Translating gives CASSRSASGSLGYTF.